Following are 25 T cell receptor beta chains from one sample sequenced in a study of blood T cell repertoires in COVID-19. Some clones are missing from TCRdb's copy, which holds only in-frame ones; the method was immunoSEQ multiplex PCR. The sample has approximately 45,000 clones; more than 85% are singletons. The sequenced sample consisted of peripheral blood. The origin of the receptors is a middle-aged man with active COVID-19.

The chain combines TRBV2 with TRBJ1-6; no definite D call. The germline V and J ends were trimmed by 8 bases and 5 bases, with 10 bases remaining between them. CDR1 and CDR2 (germline): SNHLY, FYNNEI. This CDR3 contains 13 residues. CDR3 coding DNA: TGTGCCAGCGGTCCCCTAGATAATTCACCCCTCCACTTT. Protein sequence: CASGPLDNSPLHF.

The chain recombines TRBV7-3 with TRBJ1-1, with 7 bases matching TRBD1. Germline V gives CDR1 SGHTA, CDR2 FQGTGA. The CDR3 is made up of 14 amino acids. Trimming removed 2 bases from V and 5 bases from J; junction bases left unmatched: 5. The CDR3 sequence: CASSLQGEGTEAFF. CDR3 nucleotide sequence: TGTGCCAGCAGCTTACAGGGGGAAGGAACTGAAGCTTTCTTT.

The chain links TRBV10-2 to TRBJ1-1, with D possibly matching TRBD1 (6 bases). Per the germline V gene, CDR1 is WSHSY and CDR2 is SAAADI. CDR3 length equals 15 residues. With 2 bases removed from V and 1 base from J, the gap between germline ends came to 11 bases. Written as DNA, the CDR3 is TGCGCCAGCAGTGAGACGAGACAGGAGAACACTGAAGCTTTCTTT. Protein: CASSETRQENTEAFF.

This chain links TRBV28 with TRBJ1-5, with TRBD1 matching 10 bases. The V and J ends lost 5 bases and 4 bases, in that order; junction bases with no gene match: 5. There are 15 residues in the CDR3. Germline V CDR1 and CDR2: MDHEN, SYDVKM. The CDR3 spells CASSQPGQGNQPQHF. The CDR3 DNA follows: TGTGCCAGCAGTCAACCGGGACAGGGGAATCAGCCCCAGCATTTT. Based on the CDR3 plus reference TRBV28 and TRBJ1-5, the full variable domain is DVKVTQSSRYLVKRTGEKVFLECVQDMDHENMFWYRQDPGLGLRLIYFSYDVKMKEKGDIPEGYSVSREKKERFSLILESASTNQTSMYLCASSQPGQGNQPQHFGDGTRLSIL.

About this clone: One end of the junction varies from germline; a read error may be responsible. The chain uses TRBV29-1 and TRBJ1-1; a possible D gene is TRBD1 (6 bases). CDR3 length: 13 amino acids. Germline CDR1 and CDR2: SQVTM and ANQGSEA. The CDR3 sequence: CSAETGRSTEAFF. CDR3 in DNA: TGCAGCGCTGAAACAGGGCGGAGCACTGAAGCTTTCTTT.

The chain recombines TRBV7-3 with TRBJ2-3; TRBD2 matches 7 bases. In germline, CDR1 is SGHTA, CDR2 FQGTGA. This CDR3 is 14 amino acids long. The V and J ends lost 2 bases and 3 bases, in that order; junction bases with no gene match: 2. CDR3 coding DNA: TGTGCCAGCAGCTTATGGGGGGGTACAGATACGCAGTATTTT. Translated: CASSLWGGTDTQYF.

The chain joins TRBV5-1 to TRBJ2-7; D possibly corresponds to TRBD2 (5 bases). The CDR3 has 19 residues. V gave up 0 bases and J gave up 2 bases, with 24 bases separating them. Per the germline V gene, CDR1 is SGHRS and CDR2 is YFSETQ. CDR3 DNA: TGCGCCAGCAGCTTGGCGGTCCTAGGGCTGCTCGCGGGCGCCTACGAGCAGTACTTC. It translates to CASSLAVLGLLAGAYEQYF.

J is TRBJ2-3 and V is TRBV3-1 (or the pseudogene TRBV3-2), with TRBD2 matching over 8 bases. The ends lost 5 bases at V and 2 bases at J; junction bases unmatched: 6. The CDR3 extends over 15 amino acids. From germline, CDR1 is LGHDT and CDR2 YNNKEL (reference sequence). The CDR3 reads CASSNRGGTTDTQYF. CDR3 nucleotide sequence: TGTGCCAGCAGCAATCGGGGGGGCACCACAGATACGCAGTATTTT.

The genes are TRBV24-1 and TRBJ2-1; D call uncertain. The CDR3 runs 12 residues. V shed 5 bases and J shed 7 bases, with 8 bases lying between them. Germline CDR1 reads KGHDR; CDR2 reads SFDVKD. The CDR3 loop reads CATSVRSNEQFF. The CDR3 nucleotides read TGTGCCACCAGTGTCAGATCAAATGAGCAGTTCTTC.

The CDR3 sequence: CASSFRGGPTDTQYF. The CDR3 DNA reads TGTGCCAGCAGCTTCCGCGGGGGACCAACAGATACGCAGTATTTT. The chain recombines TRBV11-2 with TRBJ2-3, with TRBD2 matching 7 bases. Germline V gives CDR1 SGHAT, CDR2 FQNNGV. CDR3 size: 15 residues. The trim removed 3 bases at V and 3 bases at J, leaving 6 bases unmatched.

J is TRBJ2-1 and V is TRBV7-9, with unresolved D. This CDR3 comprises 16 residues. The V end was cut by 5 bases, the J end by 0 bases, with 14 bases between. Germline V CDR1 and CDR2: SEHNR, FQNEAQ (reference sequence). CDR3 sequence (DNA): TGTGCCAGCAGCAACTCAATTCTTAGCTCCTACAATGAGCAGTTCTTC. As protein: CASSNSILSSYNEQFF.

The chain has TRBV6-5 and TRBJ2-1; perhaps TRBD1 as D (7 bases). The V and J ends lost 4 bases and 13 bases respectively, with 20 bases between them. CDR1 is MNHEY and CDR2 is SVGAGI in the germline V gene. The CDR3 has 14 amino acids. CDR3 in DNA: TGTGCCAGCAGTTTTAGAAACGCGGGACAGATTCAGTTCTTC. It codes for CASSFRNAGQIQFF.

The gene calls are TRBV6-5 and TRBJ1-2, with D unresolved. The CDR3 sequence is 13 residues long. From germline, CDR1 is MNHEY and CDR2 SVGAGI. Trimming cost V 8 bases and J 4 bases, with 14 bases left between them. The CDR3 DNA reads TGTGCCAGCTCCGAGCACGGTCCCTATGGCTACACCTTC. The encoded protein is CASSEHGPYGYTF.

The chain joins TRBV5-6 to TRBJ2-2; TRBD2 matches at 13 bases. The CDR3 is made up of 17 amino acids. V was pared by 3 bases and J by 3 bases, with 5 bases of the junction left unmatched. Germline V CDR1 and CDR2: SGHDT, YYEEEE. CDR3 DNA: TGTGCCAGCAGCTCCATCGGACTAGCGGGAGACACCGGGGAGCTGTTTTTT. This translates into CASSSIGLAGDTGELFF.

CDR3 loop: CATSSRAGEGPTGELFF. The CDR3 nucleotides read TGTGCCACCAGCTCCCGGGCAGGGGAGGGACCCACCGGGGAGCTGTTTTTT. The chain recombines TRBV24-1 with TRBJ2-2; D might be TRBD2 (7 bases). The germline gives CDR1 KGHDR, CDR2 SFDVKD. V dropped 7 bases and J dropped 4 bases, with 21 bases sitting between them. The CDR3 loop spans 17 amino acids.

This clone occurred once. The gene calls are TRBV29-1 and TRBJ1-1, with 8 positions matching TRBD1. Germline V gene lookup returns CDR1 SQVTM and CDR2 ANQGSEA. The V and J ends lost 7 bases and 0 bases, in that order; junction bases with no gene match: 10. This CDR3 is 15 amino acids long. For the CDR3, the DNA is TGCAGCGGCCTACAGGGGGAAAAAATGAACACTGAAGCTTTCTTT. Its protein is CSGLQGEKMNTEAFF.

The V gene is TRBV28, the J gene TRBJ2-1; 11 nucleotides agree with TRBD2. The CDR3 loop spans 17 amino acids. V was pared by 4 bases and J by 4 bases, with 9 bases of the junction left unmatched. CDR1 and CDR2 from the germline V gene are MDHEN and SYDVKM. The CDR3 region is CASSSISGRARYNEQFF. As DNA, the CDR3 is TGTGCCAGCAGTTCGATTAGCGGGAGGGCAAGATACAATGAGCAGTTCTTC.

The chain carries TRBV25-1 and TRBJ2-3; 9 bases match TRBD2. V shed 3 bases and J 3 bases; nucleotides not matched to a gene: 4. CDR3 length: 15 residues. Germline assignment: CDR1 MGHDK and CDR2 SYGVNS. The CDR3 DNA is TGTGCCAGCAGTGATCGCGGGAGGGCGACAGATACGCAGTATTTT. Its translation is CASSDRGRATDTQYF.

V usage is TRBV6-2 or TRBV6-3 and J usage is TRBJ2-5; possible D gene TRBD2, 6 bases. The CDR3 consists of 18 residues. CDR1 and CDR2 (germline): MNHEY, SVGEGT. The V gene lost 0 bases and the J gene lost 4 bases, with 21 bases spanning the gap. The CDR3 nucleotides are TGTGCCAGCAGTTACTCGATAGGCGGGGAGGATTATGGAGAGACCCAGTACTTC. It is translated as CASSYSIGGEDYGETQYF.

This chain connects TRBV7-9 to TRBJ1-6; no definite D call. The CDR3 contains 13 residues. Trimming shortened V by 0 bases and J by 9 bases, and 6 bases separated the two germline ends. Germline CDR1 SEHNR, CDR2 FQNEAQ (reference sequence). The DNA for the CDR3 is TGTGCCAGCAGCTTAGCGCGGGGTTCACCCCTCCACTTT. Translation: CASSLARGSPLHF. The entire variable domain, with the rest obtained from reference TRBV7-9 and TRBJ1-6, is as follows: DTGVSQNPRHKITKRGQNVTFRCDPISEHNRLYWYRQTLGQGPEFLTYFQNEAQLEKSRLLSDRFSAERPKGSFSTLEIQRTEQGDSAMYLCASSLARGSPLHFGNGTRLTVT.

The chain links TRBV3-1 (or the pseudogene TRBV3-2) to TRBJ1-2, with no clear D. The CDR3 consists of 14 residues. Germline lookup yields CDR1 LGHDT and CDR2 YNNKEL (reference sequence). V was trimmed by 4 bases and J by 4 bases, leaving 13 bases between them. The CDR3 region has the DNA TGTGCCAGCAGCCCTCGAGGGCAGCTCTATGGCTACACCTTC. It translates to CASSPRGQLYGYTF.

The chain recombines TRBV23-1 with TRBJ2-2; D is unclear. TRBV23-1 is noted as an ORF with a role that remains uncertain. Trimming cost V 0 bases and J 4 bases, with 15 bases left between them. CDR3 length equals 17 residues. CDR3 nucleotide sequence: TGCGCCAGCAGTCAATCTCCCACCACCCCCGGCACCGGGGAGCTGTTTTTT. Translated, it gives CASSQSPTTPGTGELFF.

The genes are TRBV2 and TRBJ2-7; tentatively, D is TRBD1 (6 bases). The V gene lost 4 bases and the J gene lost 5 bases, with 15 bases spanning the gap. The CDR3 has 14 residues. In germline, CDR1 is SNHLY, CDR2 FYNNEI. CDR3 loop: CASSGGTGPDEQYF. In DNA, the CDR3 is TGTGCCAGCAGTGGGGGAACAGGGCCAGACGAGCAGTACTTC.

The V call is TRBV10-2, the J call TRBJ2-5, with TRBD2 matching 8 bases. V lost 2 bases to trimming and J lost 5 bases; unmatched junction nucleotides: 13. From germline, CDR1 is WSHSY and CDR2 SAAADI. This CDR3 has 17 amino acids. The CDR3 protein is CASSEIEGLAGGETQYF. The CDR3 nucleotides read TGCGCCAGCAGTGAGATAGAAGGGCTAGCGGGTGGGGAGACCCAGTACTTC.

The DNA for the CDR3 is TGTGCCAGCGACAGTGACACCTTCTACGAGCAGTACTTC. Translation: CASDSDTFYEQYF. This chain links TRBV6-5 with TRBJ2-7; tentatively, D is TRBD1 (5 bases). CDR3 length equals 13 residues. The V gene lost 8 bases and the J gene lost 3 bases, with 14 bases spanning the gap. Germline values: CDR1 MNHEY, CDR2 SVGAGI.